A selection of T cell receptor beta chains follows, all from one sample in a study of neurological immune-mediated disorders. MiXCR, applied by TCRdb to the 5' RACE reads, yields one record per CDR3 protein. This table has about 22,000 distinct CDR3 sequences, more than 9% appearing once. What was sequenced was PBMCs. The receptor set was obtained from a woman aged 55-69 years with HTLV-1-associated myelopathy (HAM/TSP). CDR3s include the opening cysteine and the closing phenylalanine or tryptophan. A D gene is named only where the DNA matches it firmly. Part of the rows lack a size; the others show once, few, many or a class for expanded clones.

j_gene,len,v_gene,d_gene,abundance,CDR3aa,CDR3nt
TRBJ1-2,13,TRBV5-1,.,many,CATRVGSIYGYTF,TGCGCCACCAGAGTTGGATCGATCTATGGCTACACCTTC
TRBJ2-3,15,TRBV2,TRBD2,many,CASSDYGGGVDTQYF,TGTGCCAGCAGTGACTACGGGGGGGGCGTGGATACGCAGTATTTT
TRBJ2-7,13,TRBV24-1,TRBD1,.,CATQRTGGHEQYF,TGTGCCACCCAAAGGACAGGGGGACACGAGCAGTACTTC
TRBJ2-3,14,TRBV20-1,TRBD1,many,CSARDRGGADTQYF,TGCAGTGCGAGGGACAGGGGAGGTGCAGATACGCAGTATTTT
TRBJ2-1,13,TRBV20-1,TRBD2,many,CSAGLAGAPEQFF,TGCAGTGCCGGACTAGCGGGCGCGCCTGAGCAGTTCTTC
TRBJ2-5,14,TRBV20-1,TRBD2,many,CSARTRLAKETQYF,TGCAGTGCTAGGACTCGACTAGCGAAGGAGACCCAGTACTTC
TRBJ1-6,16,TRBV20-1,TRBD1,many,CSATVSPGQGTSPLHF,TGCAGTGCCACCGTCAGTCCGGGACAGGGTACTTCACCCCTCCACTTT
TRBJ1-1,12,TRBV30,.,many,CAWSVSGTGAFF,TGTGCCTGGAGTGTCTCCGGGACCGGGGCTTTCTTT
TRBJ2-3,15,TRBV7-2,.,many,CASSLEGYRTDTQYF,TGTGCCAGCAGCTTAGAAGGTTACCGCACAGATACGCAGTATTTT
TRBJ2-2,16,TRBV5-1,.,many,CASSYQTQGVTGELFF,TGCGCCAGCAGCTACCAAACACAGGGTGTTACCGGGGAGCTGTTTTTT
TRBJ2-2,14,TRBV5-1,.,many,CASSASPNTGELFF,TGCGCCAGCAGCGCCAGTCCGAACACCGGGGAGCTGTTTTTT
TRBJ2-7,15,TRBV13,TRBD2,.,CASSQNSGGPYEQYF,TGTGCCAGCAGCCAAAATAGCGGGGGCCCCTACGAGCAGTACTTC
TRBJ1-2,12,TRBV4-1,.,many,CASSQQGYGYTF,TGCGCCAGCAGCCAACAGGGCTATGGCTACACCTTC
TRBJ2-2,18,TRBV5-1,TRBD2,many,CASSSRSRLAGDTGELFF,TGCGCCAGCAGTTCCCGATCAAGACTAGCGGGGGACACCGGGGAGCTGTTTTTT
TRBJ2-1,17,TRBV20-1,TRBD2,few,CSARVGTSGGAANEQFF,TGCAGTGCTAGAGTTGGGACTAGCGGGGGGGCGGCCAATGAGCAGTTCTTC
TRBJ1-5,13,TRBV10-3,.,medium-sized,CAISRDINQPQHF,TGTGCCATCAGCCGGGACATCAATCAGCCCCAGCATTTT
TRBJ2-1,13,TRBV20-1,.,many,CSARLIAGNEQFF,TGCAGTGCTAGGTTGATTGCAGGCAATGAGCAGTTCTTC
TRBJ2-1,13,TRBV24-1,.,many,CAHAVSTGAEQFF,TGTGCTCACGCGGTTTCAACCGGTGCTGAGCAGTTCTTC
TRBJ1-1,13,TRBV29-1,.,many,CSVRTSGNTEAFF,TGCAGCGTTAGGACTTCAGGGAACACTGAAGCTTTCTTT
TRBJ2-2,16,TRBV9,TRBD2,many,CASSVSGGGNTGELFF,TGTGCCAGCAGCGTAAGCGGGGGCGGGAACACCGGGGAGCTGTTTTTT
TRBJ1-5,24,TRBV11-2,.,.,CASSFYICSASGAAGQGIVQPQHF,.
TRBJ1-6,17,TRBV7-9,TRBD1,many,CASSLTNRQGGNSPLHF,TGTGCCAGCAGCCTCACCAACAGACAGGGCGGGAATTCACCCCTCCACTTT
TRBJ1-2,15,TRBV20-1,.,many,CSAQRARGKDYGYTF,TGCAGTGCACAGAGGGCCAGGGGAAAGGACTATGGCTACACCTTC
TRBJ2-6,18,TRBV6-1,TRBD2,many,CASSEIRLAGSGANVLTF,TGTGCCAGCAGTGAAATCCGACTAGCGGGGTCTGGGGCCAACGTCCTGACTTTC
TRBJ2-1,14,TRBV20-1,TRBD2,many,CSARGGGAGNEQFF,TGCAGTGCTAGAGGCGGGGGGGCCGGGAATGAGCAGTTCTTC
TRBJ2-2,15,TRBV5-1,.,many,CASGVQAERTGELFF,TGCGCCAGCGGCGTACAGGCAGAGAGAACCGGGGAGCTGTTTTTT